The entry below gives a single TCR beta chain sequence along with its context. Its antigen remains unknown. The sample comes from a study of naive and memory T cell subsets. The beta constant-region primer was an equimolar mix of two oligonucleotides covering TRBC1 and TRBC2. The ligated cDNA underwent four PCR rounds using SP2 and nested alpha and beta constant-region primers. TCRdb reprocessed the UMI-ligation and nested PCR reads via MiXCR and lists one record per CDR3 protein. The table has around 110,000 distinct CDR3 sequences, roughly 36% seen once. Looked up from germline, CDR1 is LGHNT and CDR2 is FRNRAP. The CDR3 is 15 amino acids. The V end was cut by 6 bases, the J end by 0 bases, with 15 bases between. Study-level results: RNA-based TCR counts may shift with T cell activation and differentiation.

V and J are TRBV12-5 and TRBJ2-7, with D hard to call. The material sequenced was central memory CD4+ T cells from blood. The receptor comes from a human donor in good health. CDR3 bases: TGTGCTAGTGGCCGCGGTAGAAATAACTCCTACGAGCAGTACTTC. Its protein is CASGRGRNNSYEQYF.